This T cell receptor beta chain was sequenced during a study of T cells in Graves' hyperthyroidism and ophthalmopathy. Turning to the study itself: Pretreatment peripheral blood was obtained at initial diagnosis.

A remark on this clonotype: Its specificity is not known.

The CDR3 is 14 amino acids. V dropped 3 bases and J dropped 4 bases, with 7 bases sitting between them. Germline CDR1 reads SGHAT; CDR2 reads FQNNGV. General study points: Appearing also in blood were most of the thyroid clonotypes expanded above 0.001.

Not enrolled were patients with uncontrolled infection, other autoimmune disease, pregnancy or lactation. Out of around 10 ml of fresh peripheral blood came the PBMCs. TCR beta CDR3 regions were amplified from RNA. During a first-round RT-PCR of the TCR CDR3, the HTBI primer set was used. TCRdb called the multiplex PCR reads again in MiXCR, with one record for every CDR3 protein. This sample has about 680,000 distinct CDR3 sequences, with approximately 40% found just once. The receptor comes from a woman aged 40 to 50 with Graves' hyperthyroidism. Sequenced material: blood. The chain couples TRBV11-2 to TRBJ2-6; D call uncertain. For the CDR3, the DNA is TGTGCCAGCAGCTTCATCAGAGGGGCCAACGTCCTGACTTTC. Translating it yields CASSFIRGANVLTF.